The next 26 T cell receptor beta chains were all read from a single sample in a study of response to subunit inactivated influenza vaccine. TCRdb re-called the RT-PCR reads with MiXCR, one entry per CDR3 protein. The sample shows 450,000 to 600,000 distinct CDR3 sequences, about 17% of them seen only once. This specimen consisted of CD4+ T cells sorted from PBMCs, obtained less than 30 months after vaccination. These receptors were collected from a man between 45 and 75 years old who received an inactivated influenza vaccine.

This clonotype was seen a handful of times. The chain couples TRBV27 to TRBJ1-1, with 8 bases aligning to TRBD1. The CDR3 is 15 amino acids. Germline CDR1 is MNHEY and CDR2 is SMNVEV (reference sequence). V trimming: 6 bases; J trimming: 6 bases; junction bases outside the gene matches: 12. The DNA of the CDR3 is TGTGCCAGCAGCCCTCGACAGGGGACACCAGCTGAAGCTTTCTTT. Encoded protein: CASSPRQGTPAEAFF.

CDR3 region: CSVDWGYEQYF. The DNA for the CDR3 is TGCAGCGTTGATTGGGGTTACGAGCAGTACTTC. The V call is TRBV29-1, the J call TRBJ2-7, with D uncertain. Trimming shortened V by 3 bases and J by 4 bases, and 7 bases separated the two germline ends. The CDR3 is 11 amino acids. CDR1 is SQVTM, CDR2 ANQGSEA, per germline.

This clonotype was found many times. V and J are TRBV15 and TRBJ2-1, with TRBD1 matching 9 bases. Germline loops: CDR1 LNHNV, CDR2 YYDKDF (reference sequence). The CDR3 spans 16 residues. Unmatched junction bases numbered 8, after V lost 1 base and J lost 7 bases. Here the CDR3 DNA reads TGTGCCACCAGCAGAGGTCCGACAGGGGGTAATAATGAGCAGTTCTTC. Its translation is CATSRGPTGGNNEQFF.

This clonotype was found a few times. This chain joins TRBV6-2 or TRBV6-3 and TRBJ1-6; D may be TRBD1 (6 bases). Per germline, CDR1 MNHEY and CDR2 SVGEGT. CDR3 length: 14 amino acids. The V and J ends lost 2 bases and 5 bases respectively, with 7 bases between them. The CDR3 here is CASSYRQDNSPLHF. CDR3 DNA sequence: TGTGCCAGCAGTTACAGACAGGATAATTCACCCCTCCACTTT.

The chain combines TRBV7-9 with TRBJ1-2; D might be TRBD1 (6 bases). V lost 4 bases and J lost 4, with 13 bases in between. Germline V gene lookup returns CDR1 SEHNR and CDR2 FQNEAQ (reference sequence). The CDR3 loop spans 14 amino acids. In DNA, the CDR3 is TGTGCCAGCAGCTCTAGGACAGAGTTCTATGGCTACACCTTC. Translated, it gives CASSSRTEFYGYTF.

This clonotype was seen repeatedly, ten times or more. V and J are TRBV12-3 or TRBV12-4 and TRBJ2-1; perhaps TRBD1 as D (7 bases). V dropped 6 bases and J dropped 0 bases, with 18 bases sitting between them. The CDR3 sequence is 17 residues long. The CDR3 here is CASSPGQWRGSYNEQFF. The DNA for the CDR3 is TGTGCCAGCAGCCCGGGACAGTGGAGGGGCTCCTACAATGAGCAGTTCTTC.

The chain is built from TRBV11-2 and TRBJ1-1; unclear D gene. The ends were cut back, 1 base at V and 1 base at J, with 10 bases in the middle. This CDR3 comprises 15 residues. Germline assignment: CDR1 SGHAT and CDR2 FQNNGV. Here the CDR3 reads CASSLVGRANTEAFF. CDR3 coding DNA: TGTGCCAGCAGCTTAGTCGGCAGAGCGAACACTGAAGCTTTCTTT.

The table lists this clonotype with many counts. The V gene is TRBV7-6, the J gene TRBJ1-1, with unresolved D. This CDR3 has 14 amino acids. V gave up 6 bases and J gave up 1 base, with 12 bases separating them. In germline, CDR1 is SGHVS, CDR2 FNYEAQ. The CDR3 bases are TGTGCCAGCAGTTCCCGGCGGGGGAACACTGAAGCTTTCTTT. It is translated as CASSSRRGNTEAFF. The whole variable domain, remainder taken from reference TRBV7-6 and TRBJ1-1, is GAGVSQSPRYKVTKRGQDVALRCDPISGHVSLYWYRQALGQGPEFLTYFNYEAQQDKSGLPNDRFSAERPEGSISTLTIQRTEQRDSAMYRCASSSRRGNTEAFFGQGTRLTVV.

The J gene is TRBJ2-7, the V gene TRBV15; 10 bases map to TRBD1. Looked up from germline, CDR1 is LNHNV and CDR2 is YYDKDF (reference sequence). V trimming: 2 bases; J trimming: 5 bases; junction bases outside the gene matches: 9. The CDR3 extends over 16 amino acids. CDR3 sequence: CATSRFLDRGFHEQYF. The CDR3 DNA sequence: TGTGCCACCAGCAGATTTTTGGACAGGGGGTTTCACGAGCAGTACTTC.

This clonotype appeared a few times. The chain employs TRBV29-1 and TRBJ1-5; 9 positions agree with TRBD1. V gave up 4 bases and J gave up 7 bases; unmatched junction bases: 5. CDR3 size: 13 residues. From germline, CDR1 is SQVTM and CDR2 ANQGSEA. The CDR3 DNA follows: TGCAGCGTTGGTACCGGGACAGGGCAGCCCCAGCATTTT. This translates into CSVGTGTGQPQHF.

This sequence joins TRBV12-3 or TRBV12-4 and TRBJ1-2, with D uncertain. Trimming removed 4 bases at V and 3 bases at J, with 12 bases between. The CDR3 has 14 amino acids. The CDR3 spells CASSSGAGDYGYTF. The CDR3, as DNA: TGTGCCAGCAGTTCAGGAGCTGGGGACTATGGCTACACCTTC.

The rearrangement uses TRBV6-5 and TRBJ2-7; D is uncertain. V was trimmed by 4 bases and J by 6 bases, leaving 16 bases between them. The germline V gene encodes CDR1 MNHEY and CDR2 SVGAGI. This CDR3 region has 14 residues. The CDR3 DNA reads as TGTGCCAGCAGTTTGATGACTTCTACCCCCGAGCAGTACTTC. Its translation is CASSLMTSTPEQYF.

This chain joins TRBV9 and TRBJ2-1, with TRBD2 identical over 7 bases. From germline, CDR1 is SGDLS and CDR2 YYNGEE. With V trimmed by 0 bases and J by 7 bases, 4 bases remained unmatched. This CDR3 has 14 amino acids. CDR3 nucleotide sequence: TGTGCCAGCAGCGTAGAAGCTAGCGGAAATGAGCAGTTCTTC. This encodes CASSVEASGNEQFF.

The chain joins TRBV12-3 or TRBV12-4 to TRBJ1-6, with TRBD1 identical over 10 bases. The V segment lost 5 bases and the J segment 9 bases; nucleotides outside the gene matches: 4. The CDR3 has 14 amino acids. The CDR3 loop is CASSRDRGSSPLHF. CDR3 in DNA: TGTGCCAGCAGTCGGGACAGGGGATCTTCACCCCTCCACTTT.

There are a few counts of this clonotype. This CDR3 is CASSLDIGTAYGYTF. The CDR3 nucleotides read TGCGCCAGCAGCTTGGATATCGGGACGGCATATGGCTACACCTTC. The chain uses TRBV5-1 and TRBJ1-2, with TRBD1 as a possible D gene (5 bases). The CDR3 runs 15 residues. Germline V gene data show CDR1 as SGHRS and CDR2 as YFSETQ. Trimming stripped 0 bases from V and 5 bases from J, with 14 bases between.

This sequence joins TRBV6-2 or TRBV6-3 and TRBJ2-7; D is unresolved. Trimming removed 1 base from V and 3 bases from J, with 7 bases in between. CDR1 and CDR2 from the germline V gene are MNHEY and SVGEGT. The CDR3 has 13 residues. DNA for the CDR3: TGTGCCAGCAGTTACTTGGACGGCTACGAGCAGTACTTC. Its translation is CASSYLDGYEQYF.

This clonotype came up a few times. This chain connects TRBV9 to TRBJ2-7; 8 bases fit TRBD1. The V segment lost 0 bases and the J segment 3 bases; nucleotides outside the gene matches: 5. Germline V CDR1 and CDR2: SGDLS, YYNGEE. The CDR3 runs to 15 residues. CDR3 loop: CASSVGRDRNYEQYF. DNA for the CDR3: TGTGCCAGCAGCGTAGGGCGGGACAGGAACTACGAGCAGTACTTC.

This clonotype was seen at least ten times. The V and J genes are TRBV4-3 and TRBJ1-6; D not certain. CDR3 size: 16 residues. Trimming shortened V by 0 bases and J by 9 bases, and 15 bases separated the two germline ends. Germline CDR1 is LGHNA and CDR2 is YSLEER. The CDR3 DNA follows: TGCGCCAGCAGCCAAGATTCCCAGAGCGTGGGTTCACCCCTCCACTTT. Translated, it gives CASSQDSQSVGSPLHF.

CDR3 residues: CASSSYSGRQFF. The CDR3 coding sequence is TGTGCCAGCAGTTCTTATTCCGGGAGGCAGTTCTTC. V gene TRBV6-2 or TRBV6-3 combines with J gene TRBJ2-1; D might be TRBD2 (6 bases). The CDR3 covers 12 residues. V dropped 4 bases and J dropped 12 bases, with 13 bases sitting between them. Germline assignment: CDR1 MNHEY and CDR2 SVGEGT.

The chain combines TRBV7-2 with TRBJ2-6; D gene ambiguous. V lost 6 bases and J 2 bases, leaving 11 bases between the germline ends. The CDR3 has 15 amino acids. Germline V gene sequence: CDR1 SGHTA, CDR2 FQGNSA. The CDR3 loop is CASRASPTGANVLTF. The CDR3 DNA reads TGTGCCAGCAGGGCTTCCCCTACTGGGGCCAACGTCCTGACTTTC.

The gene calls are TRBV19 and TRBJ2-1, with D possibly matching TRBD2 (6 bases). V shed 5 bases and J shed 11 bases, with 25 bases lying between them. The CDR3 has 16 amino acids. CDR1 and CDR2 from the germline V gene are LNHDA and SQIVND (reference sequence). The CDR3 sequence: CASSRGYDSPPIQQFF. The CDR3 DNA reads TGTGCCAGTAGTCGGGGGTACGATTCCCCTCCTATTCAGCAGTTCTTC.

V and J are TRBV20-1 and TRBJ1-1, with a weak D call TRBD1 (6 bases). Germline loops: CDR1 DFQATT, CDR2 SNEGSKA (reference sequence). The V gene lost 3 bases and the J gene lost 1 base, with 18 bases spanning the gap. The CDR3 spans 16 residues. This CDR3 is CSARGKRGGRNTEAFF. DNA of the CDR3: TGCAGTGCTAGGGGCAAAAGGGGGGGCCGGAACACTGAAGCTTTCTTT.

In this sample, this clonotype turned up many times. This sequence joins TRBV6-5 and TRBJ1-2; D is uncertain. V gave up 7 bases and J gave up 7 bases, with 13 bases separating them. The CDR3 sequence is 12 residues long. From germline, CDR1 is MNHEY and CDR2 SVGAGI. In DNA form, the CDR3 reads TGTGCCAGCACTGATGGAGTCGGTGGCTACACCTTC. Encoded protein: CASTDGVGGYTF.

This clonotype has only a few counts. CDR3: CASSSTVRTGTKMNTEAFF. In DNA form, the CDR3 reads TGTGCCAGCAGCTCAACCGTTAGGACAGGGACGAAAATGAACACTGAAGCTTTCTTT. The chain links TRBV11-1 to TRBJ1-1; 8 nucleotides agree with TRBD1. The germline gives CDR1 SGHAT, CDR2 FQDESV (reference sequence). CDR3 length: 19 residues. Losses at the gene ends were 4 bases for V and 0 bases for J; bases not matched to a gene: 16.

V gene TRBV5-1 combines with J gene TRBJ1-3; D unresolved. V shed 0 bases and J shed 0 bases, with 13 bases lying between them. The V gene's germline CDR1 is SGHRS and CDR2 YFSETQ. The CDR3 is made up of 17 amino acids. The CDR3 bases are TGCGCCAGCAGCTTGGAGGCCAGTACCCACTCTGGAAACACCATATATTTT. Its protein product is CASSLEASTHSGNTIYF.

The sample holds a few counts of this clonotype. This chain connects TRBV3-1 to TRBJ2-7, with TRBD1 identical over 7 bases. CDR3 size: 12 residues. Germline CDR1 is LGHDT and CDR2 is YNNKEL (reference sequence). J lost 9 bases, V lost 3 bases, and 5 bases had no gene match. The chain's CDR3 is CASSHGQAGQYF. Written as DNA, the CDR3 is TGTGCCAGCAGCCACGGACAGGCAGGGCAGTACTTC.